This TCR beta chain emerged from a study of cytomegalovirus exposure and HLA in healthy donors. Overall study results and limits: Earlier analysis yielded a pattern in which most TCR beta V segments were productive about 90% or about 30% of the time.

This clone was recorded once. Its antigen is unidentified. The PCR had 60 Vbeta and 13 Jbeta primers. The protocol was immunoSEQ multiplex PCR, while the TCRdb copy is restricted to in-frame clones and leaves out a portion. The table records 150,000 or so clones, over 75% of them present only once. Trimming took 6 bases from V and 7 from J; bases not matched to a gene: 8. The CDR3 is made up of 15 amino acids. Germline V gene data show CDR1 as MNHEY and CDR2 as SVGAGI. The chain joins TRBV6-5 to TRBJ2-2, with 10 nucleotides matching TRBD1. Material: PBMCs. The sequence came from a man aged 50 or older in good health and CMV-seronegative. The chain's CDR3 is CASSRDRGQNGELFF. CDR3 bases: TGTGCCAGCAGCCGAGACAGGGGGCAGAACGGGGAGCTGTTTTTT.